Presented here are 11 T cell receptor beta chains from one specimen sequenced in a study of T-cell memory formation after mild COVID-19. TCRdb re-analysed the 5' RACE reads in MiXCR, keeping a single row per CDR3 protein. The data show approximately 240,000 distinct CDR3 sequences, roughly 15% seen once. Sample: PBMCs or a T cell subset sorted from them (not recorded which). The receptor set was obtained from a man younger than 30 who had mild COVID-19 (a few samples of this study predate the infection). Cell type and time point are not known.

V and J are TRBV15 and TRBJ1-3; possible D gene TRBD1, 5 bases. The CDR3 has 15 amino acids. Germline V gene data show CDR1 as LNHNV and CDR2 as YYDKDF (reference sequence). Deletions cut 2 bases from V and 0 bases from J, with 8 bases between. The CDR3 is CATSRQGASGNTIYF. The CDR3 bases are TGTGCCACCAGCAGACAGGGAGCCTCTGGAAACACCATATATTTT.

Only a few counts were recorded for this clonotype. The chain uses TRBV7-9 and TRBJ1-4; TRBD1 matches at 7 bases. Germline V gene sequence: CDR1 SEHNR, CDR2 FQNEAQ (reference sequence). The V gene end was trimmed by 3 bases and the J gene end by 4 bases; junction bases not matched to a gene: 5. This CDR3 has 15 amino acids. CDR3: CASSFAQGLNEKLFF. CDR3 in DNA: TGTGCCAGCAGCTTCGCACAGGGGCTTAATGAAAAACTGTTTTTT.

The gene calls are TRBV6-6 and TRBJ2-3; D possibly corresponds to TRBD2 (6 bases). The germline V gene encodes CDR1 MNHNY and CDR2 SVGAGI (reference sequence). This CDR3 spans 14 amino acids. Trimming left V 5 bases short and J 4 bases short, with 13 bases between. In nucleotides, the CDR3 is TGTGCCAGCAGTGGAGGGTCTGTGGCAGATACGCAGTATTTT. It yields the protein CASSGGSVADTQYF.

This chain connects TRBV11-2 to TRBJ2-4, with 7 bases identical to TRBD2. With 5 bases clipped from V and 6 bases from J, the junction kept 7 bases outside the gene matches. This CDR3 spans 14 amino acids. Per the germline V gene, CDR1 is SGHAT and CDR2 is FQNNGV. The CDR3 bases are TGTGCCAGCAGCCCCTTGGGACTACGAAACATTCAGTACTTC. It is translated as CASSPLGLRNIQYF. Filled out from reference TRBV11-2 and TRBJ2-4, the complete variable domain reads EAGVAQSPRYKIIEKRQSVAFWCNPISGHATLYWYQQILGQGPKLLIQFQNNGVVDDSQLPKDRFSAERLKGVDSTLKIQPAKLEDSAVYLCASSPLGLRNIQYFGAGTRLSVL.

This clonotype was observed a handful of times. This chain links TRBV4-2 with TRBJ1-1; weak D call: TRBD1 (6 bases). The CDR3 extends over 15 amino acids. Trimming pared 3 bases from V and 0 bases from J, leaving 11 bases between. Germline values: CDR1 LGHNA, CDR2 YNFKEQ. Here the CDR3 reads CASSHLQGLNTEAFF. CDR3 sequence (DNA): TGTGCCAGCAGCCACCTACAGGGTTTGAACACTGAAGCTTTCTTT.

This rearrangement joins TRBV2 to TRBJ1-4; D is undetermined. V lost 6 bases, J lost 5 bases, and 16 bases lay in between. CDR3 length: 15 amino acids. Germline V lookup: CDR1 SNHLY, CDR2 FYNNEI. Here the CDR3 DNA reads TGTGCCAGCAGCATCGGTCGACAACCAAATGAAAAACTGTTTTTT. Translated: CASSIGRQPNEKLFF.

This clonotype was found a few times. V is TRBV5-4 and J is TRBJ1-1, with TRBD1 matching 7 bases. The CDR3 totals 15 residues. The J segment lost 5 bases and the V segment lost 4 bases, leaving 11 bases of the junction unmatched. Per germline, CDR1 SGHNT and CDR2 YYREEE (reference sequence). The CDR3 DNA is TGTGCCAGCAGCAAAGGGGGCAGGGAAGGAACTGAAGCTTTCTTT. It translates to CASSKGGREGTEAFF.

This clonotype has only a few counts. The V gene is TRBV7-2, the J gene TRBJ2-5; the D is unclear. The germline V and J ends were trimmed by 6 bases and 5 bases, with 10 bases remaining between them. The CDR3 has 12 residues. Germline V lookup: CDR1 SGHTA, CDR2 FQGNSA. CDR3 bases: TGTGCCAGCAGTCCACACCGGGAGACCCAGTACTTC. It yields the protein CASSPHRETQYF. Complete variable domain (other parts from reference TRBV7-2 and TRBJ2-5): GAGVSQSPSNKVTEKGKDVELRCDPISGHTALYWYRQSLGQGLEFLIYFQGNSAPDKSGLPSDRFSAERTGGSVSTLTIQRTQQEDSAVYLCASSPHRETQYFGPGTRLLVL.

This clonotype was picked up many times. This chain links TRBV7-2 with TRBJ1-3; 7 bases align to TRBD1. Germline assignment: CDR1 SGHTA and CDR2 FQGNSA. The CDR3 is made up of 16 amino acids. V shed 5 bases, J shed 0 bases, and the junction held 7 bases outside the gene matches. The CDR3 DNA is TGTGCCAGCAGCAGTGGGACAGTGAACTCTGGAAACACCATATATTTT. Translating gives CASSSGTVNSGNTIYF. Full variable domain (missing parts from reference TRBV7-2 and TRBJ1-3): GAGVSQSPSNKVTEKGKDVELRCDPISGHTALYWYRQSLGQGLEFLIYFQGNSAPDKSGLPSDRFSAERTGGSVSTLTIQRTQQEDSAVYLCASSSGTVNSGNTIYFGEGSWLTVV.

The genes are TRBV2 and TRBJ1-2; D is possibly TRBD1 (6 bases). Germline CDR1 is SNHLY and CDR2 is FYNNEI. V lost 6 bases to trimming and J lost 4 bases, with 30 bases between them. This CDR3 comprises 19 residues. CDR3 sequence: CASSRTDPWDIGRLYGYTF. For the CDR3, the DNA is TGTGCCAGCAGCCGAACCGACCCCTGGGACATTGGGCGACTCTATGGCTACACCTTC.

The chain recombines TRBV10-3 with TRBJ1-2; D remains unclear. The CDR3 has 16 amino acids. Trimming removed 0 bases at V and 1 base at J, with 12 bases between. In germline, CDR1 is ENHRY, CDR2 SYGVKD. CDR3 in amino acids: CAISESTTLNNYGYTF. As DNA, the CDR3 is TGTGCCATCAGTGAGTCGACAACTCTAAATAACTATGGCTACACCTTC.